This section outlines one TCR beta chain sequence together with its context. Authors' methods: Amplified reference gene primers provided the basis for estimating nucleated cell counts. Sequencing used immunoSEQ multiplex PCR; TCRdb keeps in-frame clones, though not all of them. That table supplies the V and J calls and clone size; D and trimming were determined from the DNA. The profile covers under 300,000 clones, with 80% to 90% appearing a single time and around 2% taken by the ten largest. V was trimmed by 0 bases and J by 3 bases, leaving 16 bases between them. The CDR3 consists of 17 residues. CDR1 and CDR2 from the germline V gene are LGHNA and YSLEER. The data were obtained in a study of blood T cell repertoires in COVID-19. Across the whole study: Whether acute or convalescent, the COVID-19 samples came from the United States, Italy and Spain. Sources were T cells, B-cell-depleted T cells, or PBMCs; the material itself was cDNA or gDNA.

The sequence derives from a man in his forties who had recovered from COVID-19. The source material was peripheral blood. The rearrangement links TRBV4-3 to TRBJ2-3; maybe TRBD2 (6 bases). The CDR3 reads CASSQDLDGRETDTQYF. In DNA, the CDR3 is TGCGCCAGCAGCCAAGATCTGGACGGGAGAGAGACAGATACGCAGTATTTT.